These 21 T cell receptor beta chains share one sample of origin, sequenced in a study of Graves' ophthalmopathy and Graves' hyperthyroidism (dated by TCRdb to the late 2010s). Sequencing instrument: Illumina HiSeq 2000. For repertoire sequencing, the TCR beta CDR3 regions were amplified from RNA transcripts. HTBI primers and the Qiagen OneStep RT-PCR kit were used in a first-round RT-PCR, which was followed by a second-round multiplex PCR, size selection and purification. The public reads were run again by TCRdb, first through fastp at Q25 and then through MiXCR, and only productive beta chains were kept. Every entry covers one CDR3 protein and lists the most common genes and DNA from its rows. Counted in this sample were around 590,000 distinct CDR3 sequences; less than 45% of them appeared once. The ten top clones hold 3.5% to 4.5% of the sample. Sequenced input: peripheral blood or thyroid tissue (not recorded which). These receptors were taken from an adult man with Graves' hyperthyroidism.

In this sample, this clonotype turned up a few times. V is TRBV7-2 and J is TRBJ2-3; 7 bases are shared with TRBD2. The CDR3 loop spans 15 amino acids. Germline assignment: CDR1 SGHTA and CDR2 FQGNSA. V lost 5 bases to trimming and J lost 0 bases; unmatched junction nucleotides: 5. This CDR3 reads CASSRAGTSTDTQYF. DNA of the CDR3: TGTGCCAGCAGCCGAGCGGGGACTAGCACAGATACGCAGTATTTT.

This clonotype appeared many times. The J gene is TRBJ2-7, the V gene TRBV7-9; no definite D call. Trimming stripped 1 base from V and 8 bases from J, with 9 bases between. Germline-derived CDR1 and CDR2 are SEHNR and FQNEAQ (reference sequence). CDR3 length: 12 amino acids. CDR3 sequence (DNA): TGTGCCAGCAGCTTAGAAACCGCGAAGCAGTACTTC. It translates to CASSLETAKQYF.

This clonotype was detected once. The CDR3 nucleotides are TGTGCCAGCAGTGCCTCCGGACAGGGCTATAATTCACCCCTCCACTTT. Translation gives CASSASGQGYNSPLHF. The chain links TRBV25-1 to TRBJ1-6; 8 nucleotides line up with TRBD1. CDR1 and CDR2 from the germline V gene are MGHDK and SYGVNS. V dropped 4 bases and J dropped 3; count of bases not matched to a gene: 5. This CDR3 comprises 16 residues.

This clonotype was detected ten times or more. V usage is TRBV20-1 and J usage is TRBJ2-7, with 8 positions matching TRBD1. The CDR3 extends over 15 amino acids. CDR1 and CDR2 from the germline V gene are DFQATT and SNEGSKA (reference sequence). Trimming took 3 bases from V and 2 from J; bases not matched to a gene: 9. The chain's CDR3 is CSARRDRGRAYEQYF. CDR3 coding DNA: TGCAGTGCTAGGAGAGACAGGGGAAGAGCCTACGAGCAGTACTTC.

V and J are TRBV7-3 and TRBJ2-3; TRBD2 matches 8 bases. This CDR3 comprises 16 residues. Per the germline V gene, CDR1 is SGHTA and CDR2 is FQGTGA. Unmatched junction bases numbered 7, after V lost 5 bases and J lost 0 bases. CDR3 sequence (DNA): TGTGCCAGCAGCCCAACTAGCGGTAGTAGCACAGATACGCAGTATTTT. Protein sequence: CASSPTSGSSTDTQYF.

Comments on this clonotype: This may arise from a read error, as a much more abundant clone is one base away. The V call is TRBV11-3, the J call TRBJ1-5; 9 nucleotides agree with TRBD1. The CDR3 sequence is 16 residues long. The V gene's germline CDR1 is SGHNT and CDR2 YENEEA. V gave up 1 base and J gave up 2 bases; unmatched junction bases: 3. CDR3 protein: CASSLGTGVGNQPQHF. The CDR3, as DNA: TGTGCCAGCAGCTTAGGGACAGGGGTTGGCAATCAGCCCCAGCATTTT.

This clonotype was detected only a few times. This chain uses TRBV5-1 with TRBJ1-6; no clear D. The germline V gene encodes CDR1 SGHRS and CDR2 YFSETQ. The CDR3 sequence is 17 residues long. The germline V and J ends were trimmed by 0 bases and 0 bases, with 10 bases remaining between them. The CDR3 DNA is TGCGCCAGCAGCTTGGGACTGACGGGCTCCTATAATTCACCCCTCCACTTT. Encoded protein: CASSLGLTGSYNSPLHF.

Concerning this clonotype itself: Likely a read error: the CDR3 ends without its conserved phenylalanine or tryptophan. CDR3 sequence: CASSHTGTSDNEQYL. The CDR3 nucleotides read TGCGCCAGCAGTCATACCGGGACTAGTGACAACGAGCAGTACCTC. This rearrangement joins TRBV5-1 to TRBJ2-7, with 8 bases identical to TRBD2. Germline CDR1 and CDR2: SGHRS and YFSETQ. The CDR3 covers 15 residues. The V gene end was trimmed by 5 bases and the J gene end by 5 bases; junction bases not matched to a gene: 12.

Ten or more counts support this clonotype. The chain has TRBV3-1 and TRBJ1-6; D gene ambiguous. V dropped 0 bases and J dropped 10 bases, with 10 bases sitting between them. Germline CDR1 reads LGHDT; CDR2 reads YNNKEL (reference sequence). This CDR3 region has 14 residues. In DNA, the CDR3 is TGTGCCAGCAGCCAAGAATGGCTAGGATCACCCCTCCACTTT. This translates into CASSQEWLGSPLHF. The variable domain in full, completed from reference TRBV3-1 and TRBJ1-6, reads DTAVSQTPKYLVTQMGNDKSIKCEQNLGHDTMYWYKQDSKKFLKIMFSYNNKELIINETVPNRFSPKSPDKAHLNLHINSLELGDSAVYFCASSQEWLGSPLHFGNGTRLTVT.

This clonotype was seen many times. The missing conserved phenylalanine or tryptophan at the end of this CDR3 makes a read error likely. Because the CDR3's place on the DNA is in doubt, the DNA is left out and the CDR3 is given as listed by TCRdb. V and J are TRBV11-2 and TRBJ2-5. Looked up from germline, CDR1 is SGHAT and CDR2 is FQNNGV. The CDR3 adds up to 12 amino acids, both ends counted. The CDR3 here is CASSLSYGEAHG.

This clonotype was seen many times. The chain links TRBV7-8 to TRBJ1-2; D gene ambiguous. Germline CDR1 is SGHVS and CDR2 is FQNEAQ. Between the trimmed V and J ends, which lost 0 bases and 5 bases, there was a span of 16 bases. The CDR3 length is 16 residues. The DNA for the CDR3 is TGTGCCAGCAGCTTAGCGACGGACTACCTGGGGTATGGCTACACCTTC. The encoded protein is CASSLATDYLGYGYTF.

This clonotype was seen a handful of times. This likely comes from a read error, as the CDR3 has no conserved phenylalanine or tryptophan at its end. The V call is TRBV19, the J call TRBJ1-6; 9 bases fit TRBD1. CDR3 size: 15 residues. After removal of 5 bases from V and 8 bases from J, the junction contained 7 bases not matched to a gene. Germline lookup yields CDR1 LNHDA and CDR2 SQIVND (reference sequence). The CDR3 coding sequence is TGTGCCAGTAGTTCCGACAGGGGGTCTTATTCACCCCTCCACTCT. Protein: CASSSDRGSYSPLHS.

The V and J genes are TRBV7-9 and TRBJ2-7, with TRBD1 matching 11 bases. Trimming at V came to 3 bases and at J to 9 bases, leaving 7 bases not matched to a gene. This CDR3 has 14 residues. Germline V gives CDR1 SEHNR, CDR2 FQNEAQ (reference sequence). In DNA form, the CDR3 reads TGTGCCAGCAGCTTCCGGGACAGGGGGGACTGGCAGTACTTC. This sequence encodes CASSFRDRGDWQYF. Looking up the rest from reference TRBV7-9 and TRBJ2-7 gives the full variable domain: DTGVSQNPRHKITKRGQNVTFRCDPISEHNRLYWYRQTLGQGPEFLTYFQNEAQLEKSRLLSDRFSAERPKGSFSTLEIQRTEQGDSAMYLCASSFRDRGDWQYFGPGTRLTVT.

There are a few counts of this clonotype. The chain carries TRBV7-9 and TRBJ2-2, with D possibly called TRBD1 or TRBD2 (6 bases each). Trimming took off 0 bases at V and 1 base at J, with 21 bases between the two ends. Germline V gene lookup returns CDR1 SEHNR and CDR2 FQNEAQ (reference sequence). The CDR3 is 20 amino acids. Here the CDR3 DNA reads TGTGCCAGCAGCTTAGCCCTGGGGAGGCAGGGGCAAGAGAACACCGGGGAGCTGTTTTTT. Its translation: CASSLALGRQGQENTGELFF.

V usage is TRBV7-9 and J usage is TRBJ2-7, with D perhaps matching TRBD2 (5 bases). The V end lost 2 bases, the J end lost 7 bases, and 18 bases lay between the germline ends. Germline CDR1 reads SEHNR; CDR2 reads FQNEAQ (reference sequence). The CDR3 is 15 residues long. The CDR3 reads CASSLSRVSYNEQYF. In nucleotides, the CDR3 is TGTGCCAGCAGCTTATCGCGGGTCTCCTACAATGAGCAGTACTTC.

This chain links TRBV7-6 with TRBJ2-4, with TRBD1 matching 7 bases. The CDR3 contains 16 residues. After removal of 9 bases from V and 0 bases from J, the junction contained 11 bases not matched to a gene. Germline loops: CDR1 SGHVS, CDR2 FNYEAQ. CDR3 amino acids: CASSPGTEGAKNIQYF. In DNA, the CDR3 is TGTGCCAGTAGCCCGGGGACAGAAGGAGCCAAAAACATTCAGTACTTC.

The chain carries TRBV7-4 and TRBJ2-2, with 7 bases fitting TRBD2. This CDR3 has 15 amino acids. Trimming took 3 bases from V and 4 from J; bases not matched to a gene: 5. Germline CDR1 and CDR2: SGHVT and SQSDAQ. In DNA, the CDR3 is TGTGCCAGCAGCTTTGAGGGAGGGTTCACCGGGGAGCTGTTTTTT. Encoded protein: CASSFEGGFTGELFF.

Only a few counts were recorded for this clonotype. The rearrangement uses TRBV12-3 or TRBV12-4 and TRBJ2-6; 10 nucleotides align to TRBD1. With 5 bases clipped from V and 2 bases from J, the junction kept 3 bases outside the gene matches. The CDR3 runs 16 residues. The CDR3 region is CASSRTGGAGANVLTF. The DNA for the CDR3 is TGTGCCAGCAGTCGGACAGGGGGGGCTGGGGCCAACGTCCTGACTTTC.

This clonotype has at least ten counts. The chain links TRBV7-9 to TRBJ2-7; D is undetermined. CDR1 is SEHNR and CDR2 is FQNEAQ in the germline V gene (reference sequence). The germline V and J ends were trimmed by 5 bases and 2 bases, with 10 bases remaining between them. The CDR3 has 13 amino acids. The CDR3 reads CASSPVWTYEQYF. In DNA form, the CDR3 reads TGTGCCAGCAGCCCGGTTTGGACCTACGAGCAGTACTTC.

This clonotype was seen more than once but under ten times. J is TRBJ1-1 and V is TRBV9; 9 bases match TRBD1. The CDR3 length is 15 residues. After removal of 4 bases from V and 3 bases from J, the junction contained 7 bases not matched to a gene. Per germline, CDR1 SGDLS and CDR2 YYNGEE. The CDR3: CASSPGTGRDTEAFF. The DNA for the CDR3 is TGTGCCAGCAGCCCAGGGACAGGGAGGGACACTGAAGCTTTCTTT.

The rearrangement uses TRBV7-9 and TRBJ2-7; D unclear. Trimming removed 3 bases at V and 4 bases at J, with 16 bases between. CDR1 and CDR2 from the germline V gene are SEHNR and FQNEAQ (reference sequence). This CDR3 has 15 amino acids. CDR3 sequence: CASSLGFFGQYEQYF. CDR3 bases: TGTGCCAGCAGCTTGGGTTTCTTCGGGCAGTACGAGCAGTACTTC.